This T cell receptor beta chain was recorded in a study of OX40 agonist ivuxolimab in advanced cancers. Study overall: Patients receiving dose escalation had hepatocellular carcinoma, melanoma, renal cell or head and neck cancer.

Method: immunoSEQ multiplex PCR; TCRdb's copy keeps in-frame clones and lacks some. This sample has tens of thousands of clones, with under 95% found just once. Systemic immunosuppression or a history of autoimmune disease excluded patients. On cycle 4 day 1 and cycle 7 day 1, as well as at baseline, blood was sampled. The V end lost 1 base, the J end lost 0 bases, and 6 bases lay between the germline ends. There are 14 residues in the CDR3. Germline V gene lookup returns CDR1 MDHEN and CDR2 SYDVKM. The J gene is TRBJ1-1, the V gene TRBV28; D is undetermined. The material sequenced was CD4+ or CD8+ T cells sorted from blood, taken in a trial of the OX40 agonist ivuxolimab. The receptor was isolated from an adult with an advanced solid tumor such as melanoma, head and neck, liver or kidney cancer. CDR3 DNA: TGTGCCAGCAGTTTATTGCGAATGAACACTGAAGCTTTCTTT. Translated, it gives CASSLLRMNTEAFF.